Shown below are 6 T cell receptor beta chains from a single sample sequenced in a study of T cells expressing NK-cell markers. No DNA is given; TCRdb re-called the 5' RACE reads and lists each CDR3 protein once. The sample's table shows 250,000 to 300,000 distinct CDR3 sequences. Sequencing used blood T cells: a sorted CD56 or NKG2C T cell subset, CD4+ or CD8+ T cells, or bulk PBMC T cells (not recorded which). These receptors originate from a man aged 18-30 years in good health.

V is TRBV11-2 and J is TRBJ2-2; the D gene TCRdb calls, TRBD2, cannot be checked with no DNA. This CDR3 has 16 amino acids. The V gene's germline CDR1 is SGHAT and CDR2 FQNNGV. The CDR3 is CASSHHREPSPGELFF.

The CDR3 sequence: CASSKPSGQTDTQYF. The J gene is TRBJ2-3, the V gene TRBV19; TCRdb designates TRBD2, a call that cannot be tested without DNA. The germline V gene encodes CDR1 LNHDA and CDR2 SQIVND (reference sequence). This CDR3 region has 15 residues.

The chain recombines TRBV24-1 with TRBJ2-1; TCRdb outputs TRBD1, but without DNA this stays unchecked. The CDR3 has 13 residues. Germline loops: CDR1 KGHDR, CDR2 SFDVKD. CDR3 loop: CATSDTRGSEQFF.

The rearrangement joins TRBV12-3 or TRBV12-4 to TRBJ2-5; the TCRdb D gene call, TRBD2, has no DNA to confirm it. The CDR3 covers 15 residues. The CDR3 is CASTPAGVMQETQYF.

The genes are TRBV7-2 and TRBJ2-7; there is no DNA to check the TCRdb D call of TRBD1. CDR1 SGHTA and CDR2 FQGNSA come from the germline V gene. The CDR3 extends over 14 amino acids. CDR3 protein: CASSLGRGAYEQYF.

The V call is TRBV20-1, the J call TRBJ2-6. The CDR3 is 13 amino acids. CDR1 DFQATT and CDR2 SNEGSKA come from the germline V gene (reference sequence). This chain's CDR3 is CSATNAGANVLTF.